The rows below give T cell receptor beta chains drawn from one sample of a study of a mutant IDH1 vaccine in newly diagnosed glioma. Only in-frame clones appear in the TCRdb table, and some are missing; sequencing was by immunoSEQ multiplex PCR. The sample records about 69,000 clones, around 86% being singletons. The antigens these receptors bind are not known. Sequenced here: PBMCs, sampled from a glioma patient whose treatment included an IDH1 peptide vaccine. These receptors all come from a man aged 30 to 39 with glioma. Both conserved end residues are part of each CDR3. Fields, in order: J gene, D gene, V gene, clone size, CDR3 protein, CDR3 DNA. D genes are given only for firm matches. Only part of the rows carry a size: once, few, many, or a class if the clone is expanded.

j_call: TRBJ1-1; d_call: NA; v_call: TRBV4-1; clone_size: NA; cdr3_aa: CASSQVQGTEAFF; cdr3_nt: TGCGCCAGCAGCCAAGTACAGGGAACTGAAGCTTTCTTT
j_call: TRBJ2-1; d_call: NA; v_call: TRBV4-1; clone_size: NA; cdr3_aa: CASSQGGIHSYNEQFF; cdr3_nt: TGCGCCAGCAGCCAAGGGGGCATCCACTCCTACAATGAGCAGTTCTTC
j_call: TRBJ2-2; d_call: NA; v_call: TRBV5-1; clone_size: once; cdr3_aa: CASSLGETYENTGELFF; cdr3_nt: TGCGCCAGCAGCTTAGGGGAAACTTATGAGAACACCGGGGAGCTGTTTTTT
j_call: TRBJ1-2; d_call: NA; v_call: TRBV4-3; clone_size: once; cdr3_aa: CASSQDLGGIPNYGYTF; cdr3_nt: TGCGCCAGCAGCCAAGATCTGGGGGGCATACCTAACTATGGCTACACCTTC
j_call: TRBJ1-1; d_call: TRBD1; v_call: TRBV5-1; clone_size: few; cdr3_aa: CASSERQGLNTEAFF; cdr3_nt: TGCGCCAGCAGCGAGAGACAGGGGTTAAACACTGAAGCTTTCTTT
j_call: TRBJ1-1; d_call: NA; v_call: TRBV4-1; clone_size: NA; cdr3_aa: CASSHRMNTEAFF; cdr3_nt: TGCGCCAGCAGCCACCGGATGAACACTGAAGCTTTCTTT
j_call: TRBJ1-4; d_call: NA; v_call: TRBV5-6; clone_size: few; cdr3_aa: CASSLGDIFNEKLFF; cdr3_nt: TGTGCCAGCAGCCTTGGGGACATCTTTAATGAAAAACTGTTTTTT
j_call: TRBJ1-1; d_call: TRBD1; v_call: TRBV27; clone_size: NA; cdr3_aa: CASSPESTGEYTEAFF; cdr3_nt: TGTGCCAGCAGTCCCGAATCGACAGGGGAGTACACTGAAGCTTTCTTT
j_call: TRBJ2-3; d_call: NA; v_call: TRBV6-1; clone_size: NA; cdr3_aa: CASSDLSRGVTDTQYF; cdr3_nt: TGTGCCAGCAGTGATCTTTCCAGGGGCGTAACAGATACGCAGTATTTT
j_call: TRBJ1-3; d_call: NA; v_call: TRBV7-9; clone_size: NA; cdr3_aa: CASRGTRSGNTIYF; cdr3_nt: TGTGCCAGTAGGGGAACCCGCTCTGGAAACACCATATATTTT
j_call: TRBJ2-7; d_call: TRBD2; v_call: TRBV9; clone_size: NA; cdr3_aa: CASSVGLAVYEQYF; cdr3_nt: TGTGCCAGCAGCGTAGGACTAGCGGTCTACGAGCAGTACTTC
j_call: TRBJ2-1; d_call: NA; v_call: TRBV4-3; clone_size: NA; cdr3_aa: CASSQDQPNEQFF; cdr3_nt: TGCGCCAGCAGCCAAGACCAGCCCAATGAGCAGTTCTTC
j_call: TRBJ1-1; d_call: NA; v_call: TRBV2; clone_size: NA; cdr3_aa: CASSPLEGPGVNTEAFF; cdr3_nt: TGTGCCAGCAGTCCTCTCGAGGGGCCGGGGGTGAACACTGAAGCTTTCTTT
j_call: TRBJ1-2; d_call: NA; v_call: TRBV7-2; clone_size: NA; cdr3_aa: CASSLYSSANYGYTF; cdr3_nt: TGTGCCAGCAGCTTATACAGCAGCGCGAACTATGGCTACACCTTC
j_call: TRBJ2-3; d_call: NA; v_call: TRBV5-6; clone_size: NA; cdr3_aa: CASSLTASTDTQYF; cdr3_nt: TGTGCCAGCAGCTTGACAGCCAGCACAGATACGCAGTATTTT
j_call: TRBJ1-5; d_call: NA; v_call: TRBV5-3; clone_size: few; cdr3_aa: CARSLGNQPQHF; cdr3_nt: TGTGCCAGAAGCCTGGGCAATCAGCCCCAGCATTTT
j_call: TRBJ2-1; d_call: NA; v_call: TRBV28; clone_size: NA; cdr3_aa: CASSLAGTLGVNEQFF; cdr3_nt: TGTGCCAGCAGTTTAGCTGGGACTTTGGGTGTGAATGAGCAGTTCTTC
j_call: TRBJ2-7; d_call: NA; v_call: TRBV19; clone_size: NA; cdr3_aa: CASSIGGSSYEQYF; cdr3_nt: TGTGCCAGTAGTATAGGTGGCAGCTCCTACGAGCAGTACTTC
j_call: TRBJ1-1; d_call: TRBD1; v_call: TRBV11-2; clone_size: NA; cdr3_aa: CASSLGTGTGAEAFF; cdr3_nt: TGTGCCAGCAGCTTAGGGACCGGGACAGGGGCTGAAGCTTTCTTT
j_call: TRBJ2-5; d_call: NA; v_call: TRBV10-3; clone_size: NA; cdr3_aa: CAISEGRSQETQYF; cdr3_nt: TGTGCCATCAGTGAGGGGCGGTCCCAAGAGACCCAGTACTTC
j_call: TRBJ2-7; d_call: NA; v_call: TRBV5-1; clone_size: NA; cdr3_aa: CASSSGGLTYEQYF; cdr3_nt: TGCGCCAGCAGCTCCGGTGGACTGACCTACGAGCAGTACTTC
j_call: TRBJ2-2; d_call: TRBD2; v_call: TRBV7-3; clone_size: NA; cdr3_aa: CASSPSGTNTGELFF; cdr3_nt: TGTGCCAGCAGCCCAAGCGGGACCAACACCGGGGAGCTGTTTTTT
j_call: TRBJ2-1; d_call: NA; v_call: TRBV7-2; clone_size: NA; cdr3_aa: CASSLASDFHEQFF; cdr3_nt: TGTGCCAGCAGCTTAGCTAGCGACTTCCATGAGCAGTTCTTC
j_call: TRBJ2-7; d_call: NA; v_call: TRBV28; clone_size: NA; cdr3_aa: CASRGGLVREYF; cdr3_nt: TGTGCCAGCAGGGGGGGGCTCGTAAGGGAGTACTTC
j_call: TRBJ2-3; d_call: TRBD1; v_call: TRBV7-9; clone_size: NA; cdr3_aa: CASRKDRGDTQYF; cdr3_nt: TGTGCCAGCAGGAAGGACAGGGGGGATACGCAGTATTTT
j_call: TRBJ1-2; d_call: NA; v_call: TRBV6-5; clone_size: NA; cdr3_aa: CASSSPGLKRGGYTF; cdr3_nt: TGTGCCAGCAGTTCCCCGGGACTGAAAAGAGGAGGCTACACCTTC
j_call: TRBJ2-1; d_call: NA; v_call: TRBV13; clone_size: NA; cdr3_aa: CASSPGLNRYNEQFF; cdr3_nt: TGTGCCAGCAGCCCAGGACTAAACCGATACAATGAGCAGTTCTTC
j_call: TRBJ1-4; d_call: TRBD1; v_call: TRBV5-4; clone_size: NA; cdr3_aa: CASSLRTGSTNEKLFF; cdr3_nt: TGTGCCAGCAGCTTGCGGACAGGGAGCACTAATGAAAAACTGTTTTTT
j_call: TRBJ2-3; d_call: NA; v_call: TRBV21-1; clone_size: NA; cdr3_aa: CASSKVGLAGEDTQYF; cdr3_nt: TGTGCCAGCAGCAAAGTTGGTCTAGCGGGAGAGGACACGCAGTATTTT
j_call: TRBJ2-5; d_call: TRBD2; v_call: TRBV11-2; clone_size: NA; cdr3_aa: CASSFSGGAGETQYF; cdr3_nt: TGTGCCAGCAGCTTTAGCGGGGGGGCTGGAGAGACCCAGTACTTC
j_call: TRBJ2-2; d_call: NA; v_call: TRBV9; clone_size: few; cdr3_aa: CASSVIGAGELFF; cdr3_nt: TGTGCCAGCAGCGTGATAGGAGCCGGGGAGCTGTTTTTT
j_call: TRBJ2-2; d_call: NA; v_call: TRBV4-2; clone_size: NA; cdr3_aa: CASSPPMGADTGELFF; cdr3_nt: TGTGCCAGCAGCCCACCAATGGGGGCCGACACCGGGGAGCTGTTTTTT
j_call: TRBJ1-5; d_call: TRBD1; v_call: TRBV18; clone_size: NA; cdr3_aa: CASSPQGQGQPQHF; cdr3_nt: TGTGCCAGCTCACCACAGGGACAGGGACAGCCCCAGCATTTT